What follows are 17 T cell receptor beta chains derived from one specimen sequenced in a study of T cells in Graves' hyperthyroidism and ophthalmopathy. RNA transcripts were the template for amplifying TCR beta CDR3 regions. HTBI primers were the set used in a first-round RT-PCR of the TCR CDR3. A single record per CDR3 protein comes from TCRdb applying MiXCR to the multiplex PCR reads. The repertoire has around 520,000 distinct CDR3 sequences, about 14% of them found once; the top ten carry 14%. Sample: blood. The source is a woman aged 40 to 49 with Graves' hyperthyroidism.

This clonotype was detected ten times or more. This rearrangement joins TRBV27 to TRBJ2-7; tentatively, D is TRBD1 or TRBD2 (5 bases each). The V end lost 4 bases, the J end lost 6 bases, and 13 bases lay between the germline ends. This CDR3 comprises 13 residues. Germline V gene data show CDR1 as MNHEY and CDR2 as SMNVEV (reference sequence). The CDR3 nucleotides are TGTGCCAGCAGTTCAGGGAGCTACACCGAGCAGTACTTC. Translation gives CASSSGSYTEQYF.

This clonotype was recorded many times. V is TRBV12-3 or TRBV12-4 and J is TRBJ2-7; weak D call: TRBD1 (5 bases). The CDR3 has 14 amino acids. The V end was cut by 5 bases, the J end by 3 bases, with 14 bases between. This CDR3 reads CASSDDRPRYEQYF. CDR3 sequence (DNA): TGTGCCAGCAGTGACGACAGACCCCGCTACGAGCAGTACTTC.

This clonotype was counted at least ten times. The chain uses TRBV6-1 and TRBJ2-1, with D perhaps matching TRBD2 (7 bases). The CDR3 is 14 residues long. V lost 5 bases and J 10 bases, leaving 18 bases between the germline ends. Looked up from germline, CDR1 is MNHNS and CDR2 is SASEGT. The CDR3 DNA sequence: TGTGCCAGCAGTCCGGCGGGGGCGGCGGGGGAGCAGTTCTTC. This encodes CASSPAGAAGEQFF.

This sequence joins TRBV24-1 and TRBJ2-5, with TRBD1 identical over 9 bases. CDR3 size: 15 residues. Trimming at V came to 4 bases and at J to 2 bases, leaving 4 bases not matched to a gene. The germline V gene has CDR1 KGHDR and CDR2 SFDVKD. In DNA form, the CDR3 reads TGTGCCACCAGTGAAACGGGACAGGGACAAGAGACCCAGTACTTC. Its translation is CATSETGQGQETQYF.

This clonotype was observed many times. The J gene is TRBJ2-7, the V gene TRBV6-1, with D tentatively TRBD1 or TRBD2 (5 bases each). Germline lookup yields CDR1 MNHNS and CDR2 SASEGT. V lost 6 bases and J lost 6, with 15 bases in between. This CDR3 spans 13 amino acids. The CDR3 DNA sequence: TGTGCCAGCAGAAGGGCCTTCGGGGCCGAGCAGTACTTC. This translates into CASRRAFGAEQYF.

This clonotype was found many times. The chain couples TRBV7-9 to TRBJ2-7, with 13 bases lining up with TRBD2. Germline CDR1 is SEHNR and CDR2 is FQNEAQ (reference sequence). The V and J ends lost 6 bases and 10 bases, in that order; junction bases with no gene match: 3. This CDR3 has 12 amino acids. CDR3 bases: TGTGCCAGCAGGGGGACTAGCGGGAAACAGTACTTC. Translating it yields CASRGTSGKQYF.

The V call is TRBV5-6, the J call TRBJ2-2; a possible D gene is TRBD2 (7 bases). There are 15 residues in the CDR3. Germline values: CDR1 SGHDT, CDR2 YYEEEE. Trimming removed 6 bases from V and 5 bases from J, with 17 bases in between. The CDR3 is CASTRGAGQTGELFF. CDR3 nucleotides: TGTGCCAGCACCCGGGGGGCCGGCCAGACCGGGGAGCTGTTTTTT.

Ten or more counts support this clonotype. The V and J genes are TRBV6-1 and TRBJ1-6; 7 bases line up with TRBD1. This CDR3 is 14 amino acids long. The germline gives CDR1 MNHNS, CDR2 SASEGT. V gave up 6 bases and J gave up 8 bases; unmatched junction bases: 7. The CDR3 DNA is TGTGCCAGCAGCAGACAGGGAATAGATTCACCCCTCCACTTT. Its protein product is CASSRQGIDSPLHF.

This clonotype was counted ten times or more. The genes are TRBV12-3 or TRBV12-4 and TRBJ2-2; TRBD2 might be the D (5 bases). Between the trimmed V and J ends, which lost 2 bases and 0 bases, there was a span of 13 bases. The CDR3 has 17 amino acids. The CDR3 loop reads CASSLTGNPTNTGELFF. CDR3 sequence (DNA): TGTGCCAGCAGTTTAACGGGAAACCCAACGAACACCGGGGAGCTGTTTTTT.

This clonotype was counted ten times or more. The chain links TRBV20-1 to TRBJ2-1; 10 positions agree with TRBD2. Germline CDR1 reads DFQATT; CDR2 reads SNEGSKA (reference sequence). CDR3 length: 14 amino acids. With 6 bases clipped from V and 7 bases from J, the junction kept 9 bases outside the gene matches. The CDR3 loop reads CSARSGRAENEQFF. CDR3 nucleotide sequence: TGCAGTGCCAGAAGCGGGAGGGCGGAGAATGAGCAGTTCTTC.

This clonotype was counted between two and nine times. The J gene is TRBJ1-4, the V gene TRBV28; D unresolved. The ends were cut back, 2 bases at V and 7 bases at J, with 14 bases in the middle. This CDR3 is 15 amino acids long. Per the germline V gene, CDR1 is MDHEN and CDR2 is SYDVKM. The CDR3 spells CASSLPWTTVEKLFF. CDR3 nucleotide sequence: TGTGCCAGCAGTTTACCTTGGACTACGGTTGAAAAACTGTTTTTT.

This clonotype was found many times. The chain links TRBV20-1 to TRBJ2-7, with D unclear. The ends were cut back, 0 bases at V and 0 bases at J, with 9 bases in the middle. Germline lookup yields CDR1 DFQATT and CDR2 SNEGSKA (reference sequence). The CDR3 has 14 residues. The chain's CDR3 is CSARDPRSSYEQYF. The CDR3 coding sequence is TGCAGTGCTAGAGATCCTAGGAGCTCCTACGAGCAGTACTTC.

This clonotype showed up many times. The rearrangement joins TRBV28 to TRBJ2-7, with 7 bases lining up with TRBD1. The trim removed 1 base at V and 6 bases at J, leaving 9 bases unmatched. Germline V gene sequence: CDR1 MDHEN, CDR2 SYDVKM. The CDR3 runs 15 residues. The CDR3 nucleotides read TGTGCCAGCAGTTTATTGCCACGACAGGGAGCCGAGCAGTACTTC. Translating gives CASSLLPRQGAEQYF.

The V gene is TRBV7-9, the J gene TRBJ2-3; D might be TRBD1 (5 bases). Trimming pared 6 bases from V and 1 base from J, leaving 14 bases between. Germline V gene sequence: CDR1 SEHNR, CDR2 FQNEAQ (reference sequence). This CDR3 is 15 amino acids long. This chain's CDR3 is CASSLIQGGTDTQYF. CDR3 DNA: TGTGCCAGCAGTCTTATACAAGGGGGCACAGATACGCAGTATTTT.

This clonotype was observed at least ten times. The CDR3, as DNA: TGTGCCAGCAGTGAACCGGGACAGGGCCCCTACGAGCAGTACTTC. Its translation: CASSEPGQGPYEQYF. The chain uses TRBV27 and TRBJ2-7, with 9 positions matching TRBD1. The CDR3 is made up of 15 amino acids. CDR1 is MNHEY and CDR2 is SMNVEV in the germline V gene (reference sequence). J lost 2 bases, V lost 5 bases, and 7 bases had no gene match.

This clonotype was counted many times. This sequence joins TRBV2 and TRBJ1-2, with D unclear. The CDR3 extends over 12 amino acids. Germline CDR1 reads SNHLY; CDR2 reads FYNNEI. Trimming took 7 bases from V and 1 from J, leaving 7 bases between them. The CDR3 DNA reads TGTGCCAGCACCTCGTTTAACTATGGCTACACCTTC. Translated, it gives CASTSFNYGYTF.

This clonotype was recorded at least ten times. The genes are TRBV12-3 or TRBV12-4 and TRBJ1-5, with D possibly being TRBD1 (5 bases). This CDR3 region has 16 residues. Trimming cost V 6 bases and J 0 bases, with 15 bases left between them. CDR3 sequence (DNA): TGTGCCAGCAGCCTTGGGGGGACCTTTAGCAATCAGCCCCAGCATTTT. This translates into CASSLGGTFSNQPQHF.